This T cell receptor (beta chain) comes out of a study of blood T cell repertoires in COVID-19. The V and J ends lost 8 bases and 10 bases respectively, with 12 bases between them. In germline, CDR1 is MNHEY, CDR2 SVGAGI. CDR3 length: 11 amino acids. Assay used: immunoSEQ multiplex PCR; TCRdb lists only in-frame clones, some missing. Of under 95,000 clones in the sample, about nine tenths were seen once. Material: peripheral blood. The rearrangement links TRBV6-5 to TRBJ2-1; tentative D call: TRBD2 (5 bases). This sequence originates from a woman aged 45-65 years with acute or convalescent COVID-19. CDR3 DNA: TGTGCCAGCGCGGACTCCAAGGAGCAGTTCTTC. Translating it yields CASADSKEQFF.